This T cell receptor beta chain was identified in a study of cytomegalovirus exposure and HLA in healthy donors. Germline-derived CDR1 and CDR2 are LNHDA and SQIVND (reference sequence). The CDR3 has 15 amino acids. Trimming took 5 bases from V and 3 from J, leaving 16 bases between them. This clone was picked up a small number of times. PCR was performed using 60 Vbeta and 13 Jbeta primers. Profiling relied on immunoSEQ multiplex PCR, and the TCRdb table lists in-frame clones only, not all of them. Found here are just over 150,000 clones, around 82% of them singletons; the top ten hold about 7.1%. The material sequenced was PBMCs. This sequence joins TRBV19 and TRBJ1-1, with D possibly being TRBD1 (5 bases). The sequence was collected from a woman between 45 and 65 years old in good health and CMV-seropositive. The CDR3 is CASSSQAQLDTEAFF. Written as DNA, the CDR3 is TGTGCCAGTAGTTCACAGGCTCAGCTGGACACTGAAGCTTTCTTT.